This T cell receptor (beta chain) was sequenced during a study of blood T cell repertoires in COVID-19. Looking at the study overall: There were acute and convalescent COVID-19 samples, and they came from the United States, Italy and Spain. Sources were T cells, B-cell-depleted T cells, or PBMCs; the material itself was cDNA or gDNA.

CDR1 is SEHNR and CDR2 is FQNEAQ in the germline V gene (reference sequence). With 4 bases removed from V and 5 bases from J, the gap between germline ends came to 21 bases. This CDR3 contains 16 residues. Original data processing: Nucleated cell counts were estimated from reference gene primer amplification. Assay used: immunoSEQ multiplex PCR; TCRdb lists only in-frame clones, some missing. The V and J calls and clone size come from that table; D and trimming were worked out from the DNA. The sample yields over 150,000 clones, 70% to 80% seen once. Input material: peripheral blood. This chain connects TRBV7-9 to TRBJ2-7, with D possibly being TRBD1 (6 bases). The sequence was obtained from a woman aged 50 to 65 with acute or convalescent COVID-19. CDR3 nucleotides: TGTGCCAGCAGCTCCCGTACCTCCCAGGGGCGGAACGAGCAGTACTTC. Its translation: CASSSRTSQGRNEQYF.